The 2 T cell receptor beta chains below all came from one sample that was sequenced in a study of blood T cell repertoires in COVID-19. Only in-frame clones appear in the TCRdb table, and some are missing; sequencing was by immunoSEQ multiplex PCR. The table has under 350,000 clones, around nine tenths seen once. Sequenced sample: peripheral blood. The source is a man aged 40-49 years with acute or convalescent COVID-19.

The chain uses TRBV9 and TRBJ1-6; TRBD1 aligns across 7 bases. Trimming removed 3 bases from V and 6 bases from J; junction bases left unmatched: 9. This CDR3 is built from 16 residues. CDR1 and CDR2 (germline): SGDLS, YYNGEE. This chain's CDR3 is CASSAGTGALNSPLHF. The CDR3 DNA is TGTGCCAGCAGCGCGGGTACAGGGGCTCTTAATTCACCCCTCCACTTT.

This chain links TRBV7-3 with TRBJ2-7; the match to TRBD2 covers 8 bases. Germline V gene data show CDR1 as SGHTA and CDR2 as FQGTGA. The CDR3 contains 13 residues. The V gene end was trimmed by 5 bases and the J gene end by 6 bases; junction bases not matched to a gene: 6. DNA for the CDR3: TGTGCCAGCAGCCCCTCGGGGGGGCGCGAGCAGTACTTC. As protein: CASSPSGGREQYF.